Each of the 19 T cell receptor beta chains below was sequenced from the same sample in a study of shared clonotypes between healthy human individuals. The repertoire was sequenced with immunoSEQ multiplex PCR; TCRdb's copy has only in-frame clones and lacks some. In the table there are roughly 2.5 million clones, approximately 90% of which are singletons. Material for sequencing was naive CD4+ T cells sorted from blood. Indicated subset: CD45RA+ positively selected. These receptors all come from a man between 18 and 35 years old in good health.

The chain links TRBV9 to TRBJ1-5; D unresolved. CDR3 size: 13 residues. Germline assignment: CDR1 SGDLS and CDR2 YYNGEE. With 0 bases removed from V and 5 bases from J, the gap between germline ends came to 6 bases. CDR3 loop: CASSVDLDQPQHF. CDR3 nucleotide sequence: TGTGCCAGCAGCGTAGATCTTGATCAGCCCCAGCATTTT.

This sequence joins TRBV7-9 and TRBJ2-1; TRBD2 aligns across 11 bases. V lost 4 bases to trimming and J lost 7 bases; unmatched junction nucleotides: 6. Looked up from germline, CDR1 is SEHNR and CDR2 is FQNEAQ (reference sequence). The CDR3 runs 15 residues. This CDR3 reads CASSSLAGAGNEQFF. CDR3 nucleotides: TGTGCCAGCAGCTCACTAGCGGGAGCAGGGAATGAGCAGTTCTTC.

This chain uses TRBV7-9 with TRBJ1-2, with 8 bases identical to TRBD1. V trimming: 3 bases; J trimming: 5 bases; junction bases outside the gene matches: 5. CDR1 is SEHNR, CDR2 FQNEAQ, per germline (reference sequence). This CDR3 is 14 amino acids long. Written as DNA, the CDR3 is TGTGCCAGCAGCTTTGGACAGGGAAAATATGGCTACACCTTC. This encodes CASSFGQGKYGYTF.

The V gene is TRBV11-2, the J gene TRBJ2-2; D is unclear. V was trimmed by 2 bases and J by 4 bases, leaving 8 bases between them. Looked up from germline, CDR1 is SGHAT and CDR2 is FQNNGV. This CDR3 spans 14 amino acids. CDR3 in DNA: TGTGCCAGCAGCTTATCCTCCGTCACCGGGGAGCTGTTTTTT. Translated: CASSLSSVTGELFF.

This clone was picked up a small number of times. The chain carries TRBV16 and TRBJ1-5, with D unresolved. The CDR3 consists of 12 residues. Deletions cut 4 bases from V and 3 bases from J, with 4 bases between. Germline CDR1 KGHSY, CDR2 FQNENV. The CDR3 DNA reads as TGTGCCAGCAGCCCCCCCAATCAGCCCCAGCATTTT. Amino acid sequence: CASSPPNQPQHF.

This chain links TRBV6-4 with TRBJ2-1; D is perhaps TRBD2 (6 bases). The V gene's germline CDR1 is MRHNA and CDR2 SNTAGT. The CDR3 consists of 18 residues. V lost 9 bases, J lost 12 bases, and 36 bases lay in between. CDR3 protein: CASHFPNARDLSMRGQFF. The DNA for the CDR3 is TGTGCCAGTCACTTCCCTAACGCCCGGGACTTATCGATGAGGGGGCAGTTCTTC.

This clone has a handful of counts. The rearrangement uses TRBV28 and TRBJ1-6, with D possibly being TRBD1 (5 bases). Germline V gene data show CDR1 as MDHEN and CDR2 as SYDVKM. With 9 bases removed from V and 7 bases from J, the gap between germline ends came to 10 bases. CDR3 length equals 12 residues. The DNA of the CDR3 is TGTGCCAGGGGGGGAGAGAATTCACCCCTCCACTTT. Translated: CARGGENSPLHF.

DNA of the CDR3: TGTGCCAGCAGCGCACACGGCCGGTTCACTGAAGCTTTCTTT. It specifies CASSAHGRFTEAFF. The chain links TRBV6-1 to TRBJ1-1; D unclear. Trimming left V 6 bases short and J 4 bases short, with 15 bases between. The germline CDR1 and CDR2 sequences are MNHNS and SASEGT. This CDR3 contains 14 residues.

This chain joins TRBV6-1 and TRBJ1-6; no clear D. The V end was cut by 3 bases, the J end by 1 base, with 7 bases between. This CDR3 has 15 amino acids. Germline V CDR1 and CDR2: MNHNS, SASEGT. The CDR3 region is CASSENPSYNSPLHF. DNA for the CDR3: TGTGCCAGCAGTGAGAACCCTTCCTATAATTCACCCCTCCACTTT.

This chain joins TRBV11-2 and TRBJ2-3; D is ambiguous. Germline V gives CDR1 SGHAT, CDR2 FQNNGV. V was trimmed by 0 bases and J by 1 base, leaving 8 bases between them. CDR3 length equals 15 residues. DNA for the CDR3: TGTGCCAGCAGCTTAGATCTGGCGGGCACAGATACGCAGTATTTT. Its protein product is CASSLDLAGTDTQYF.

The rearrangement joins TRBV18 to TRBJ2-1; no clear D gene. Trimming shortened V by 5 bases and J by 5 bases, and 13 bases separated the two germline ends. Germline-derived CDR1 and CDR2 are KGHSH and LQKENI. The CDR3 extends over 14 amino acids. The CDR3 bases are TGTGCCAGCTCATATTCACTGGACGACAATGAGCAGTTCTTC. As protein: CASSYSLDDNEQFF.

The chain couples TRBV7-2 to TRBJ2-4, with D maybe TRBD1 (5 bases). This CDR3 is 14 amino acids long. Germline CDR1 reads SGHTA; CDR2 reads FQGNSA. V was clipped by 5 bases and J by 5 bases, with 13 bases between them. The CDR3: CASSPGNWENIQYF. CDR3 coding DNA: TGTGCCAGCAGCCCAGGGAATTGGGAAAACATTCAGTACTTC.

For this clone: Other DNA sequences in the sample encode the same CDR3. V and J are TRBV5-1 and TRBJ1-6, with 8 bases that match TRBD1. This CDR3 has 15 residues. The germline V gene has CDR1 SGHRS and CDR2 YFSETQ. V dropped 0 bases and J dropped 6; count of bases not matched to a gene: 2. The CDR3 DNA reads TGCGCCAGCAGCTTGGCCGGACAGGGTAATTCACCCCTCCACTTT. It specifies CASSLAGQGNSPLHF.

CDR3: CASSLNLGQKQYF. Written as DNA, the CDR3 is TGTGCCAGCAGCTTAAACCTGGGACAGAAGCAGTACTTC. The chain links TRBV7-2 to TRBJ2-7; 7 bases fit TRBD1. Looked up from germline, CDR1 is SGHTA and CDR2 is FQGNSA. V dropped 2 bases and J dropped 8; count of bases not matched to a gene: 6. The CDR3 totals 13 residues.

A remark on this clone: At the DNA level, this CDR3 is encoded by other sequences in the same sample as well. Here the CDR3 DNA reads TGCGCCAGCAGCTTGGGACAGGGGGCGAATTCACCCCTCCACTTT. Translated: CASSLGQGANSPLHF. J is TRBJ1-6 and V is TRBV5-1; 10 nucleotides match TRBD1. CDR3 length: 15 amino acids. Germline trimming cut 0 bases from V and 7 bases from J; bases unmatched to any gene: 1. Germline V gives CDR1 SGHRS, CDR2 YFSETQ.

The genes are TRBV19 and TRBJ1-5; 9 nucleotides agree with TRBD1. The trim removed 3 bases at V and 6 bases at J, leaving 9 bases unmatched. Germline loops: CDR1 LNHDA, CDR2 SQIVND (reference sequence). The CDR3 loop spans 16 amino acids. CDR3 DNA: TGTGCCAGTAGTATGCTCGGGACAGGGCCCCCTCAGCCCCAGCATTTT. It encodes CASSMLGTGPPQPQHF. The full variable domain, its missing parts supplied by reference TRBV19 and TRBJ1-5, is DGGITQSPKYLFRKEGQNVTLSCEQNLNHDAMYWYRQDPGQGLRLIYYSQIVNDFQKGDIAEGYSVSREKKESFPLTVTSAQKNPTAFYLCASSMLGTGPPQPQHFGDGTRLSIL.

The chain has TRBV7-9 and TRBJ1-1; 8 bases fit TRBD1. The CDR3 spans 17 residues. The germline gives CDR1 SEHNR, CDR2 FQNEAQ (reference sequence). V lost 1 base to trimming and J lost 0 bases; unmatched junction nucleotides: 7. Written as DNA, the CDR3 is TGTGCCAGCAGCTTAGGGCGAGACAGGGGAATGAACACTGAAGCTTTCTTT. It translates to CASSLGRDRGMNTEAFF. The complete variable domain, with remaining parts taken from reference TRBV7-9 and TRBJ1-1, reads DTGVSQNPRHKITKRGQNVTFRCDPISEHNRLYWYRQTLGQGPEFLTYFQNEAQLEKSRLLSDRFSAERPKGSFSTLEIQRTEQGDSAMYLCASSLGRDRGMNTEAFFGQGTRLTVV.

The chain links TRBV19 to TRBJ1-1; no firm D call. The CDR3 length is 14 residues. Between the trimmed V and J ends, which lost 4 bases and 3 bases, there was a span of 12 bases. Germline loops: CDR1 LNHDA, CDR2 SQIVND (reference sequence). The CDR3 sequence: CASSTVGSYTEAFF. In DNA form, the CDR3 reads TGTGCCAGTAGTACCGTAGGGTCCTACACTGAAGCTTTCTTT. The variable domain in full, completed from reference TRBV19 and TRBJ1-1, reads DGGITQSPKYLFRKEGQNVTLSCEQNLNHDAMYWYRQDPGQGLRLIYYSQIVNDFQKGDIAEGYSVSREKKESFPLTVTSAQKNPTAFYLCASSTVGSYTEAFFGQGTRLTVV.

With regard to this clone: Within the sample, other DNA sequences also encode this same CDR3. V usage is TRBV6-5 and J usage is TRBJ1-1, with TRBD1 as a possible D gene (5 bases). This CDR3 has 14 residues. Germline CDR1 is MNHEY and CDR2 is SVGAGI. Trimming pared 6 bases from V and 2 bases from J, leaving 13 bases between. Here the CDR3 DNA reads TGTGCCAGCAGCTGGGGGGGGGTAAACACTGAAGCTTTCTTT. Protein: CASSWGGVNTEAFF.